The rows below give T cell receptor beta chains drawn from one sample of a study of blood T cell repertoires in COVID-19. This table comes from immunoSEQ multiplex PCR, and its TCRdb copy is limited to in-frame clones, with some not included. This table holds around 150,000 clones, around 86% found once. What was sequenced was peripheral blood. Receptors were obtained from a man between 65 and 79 years old with acute or convalescent COVID-19. Both conserved end residues are part of each CDR3. A D gene is named only where the DNA matches it firmly. Where a row states a size, it is once, few, many or the class of an expanded clone; other rows omit it.

DNA: TGTGCCAGCAGTTTACAGGGGTCAGATACGCAGTATTTT
CDR3: CASSLQGSDTQYF
V: TRBV27
size: -
D: -
length: 13
J: TRBJ2-3

DNA: TGCGCCAGCAGCCTCACAGGGGTCGGTTCTGGAAACACCATATATTTT
CDR3: CASSLTGVGSGNTIYF
V: TRBV5-1
size: once
D: TRBD1
length: 16
J: TRBJ1-3

DNA: TGTGCCAGCAGCGTAGGGGGACAGTCAACTAATGAAAAACTGTTTTTT
CDR3: CASSVGGQSTNEKLFF
V: TRBV9
size: once
D: TRBD1
length: 16
J: TRBJ1-4

DNA: TGTGCCAGTATGACAGGGCACGAAGAGACCCAGTACTTC
CDR3: CASMTGHEETQYF
V: TRBV19
size: -
D: TRBD1
length: 13
J: TRBJ2-5

DNA: TGTGCCAGCAGCTGGACAGGGGGGATCCAAGAGACCCAGTACTTC
CDR3: CASSWTGGIQETQYF
V: TRBV7-3
size: -
D: TRBD1
length: 15
J: TRBJ2-5

DNA: TGTGCCATCAGTGAGGAAGGGGGCGGAGAGACCCAGTACTTC
CDR3: CAISEEGGGETQYF
V: TRBV10-3
size: -
D: TRBD1
length: 14
J: TRBJ2-5

DNA: TGTGCCAGCAGTGATGGGACAGCCCTTTCCTACGAGCAGTACTTC
CDR3: CASSDGTALSYEQYF
V: TRBV6-1
size: -
D: TRBD1
length: 15
J: TRBJ2-7

DNA: TGCAGCGCCTCCGGGACTAGCGGCACCTACGAGCAGTACTTC
CDR3: CSASGTSGTYEQYF
V: TRBV29-1
size: -
D: TRBD2
length: 14
J: TRBJ2-7

DNA: TGTGCCAGCACCCGAAACAGGGGCTTGAACTATGGCTACACCTTC
CDR3: CASTRNRGLNYGYTF
V: TRBV28
size: -
D: TRBD1
length: 15
J: TRBJ1-2

DNA: TGCGCCAGCAGCCGAGACCTTGACAGCAGCACAGATACGCAGTATTTT
CDR3: CASSRDLDSSTDTQYF
V: TRBV4-3
size: -
D: -
length: 16
J: TRBJ2-3

DNA: TGTGCCAGCAGCAGGGACAGGGCCTCCTACAATGAGCAGTTCTTC
CDR3: CASSRDRASYNEQFF
V: TRBV6-5
size: few
D: TRBD1
length: 15
J: TRBJ2-1

DNA: TGTGCCAGCAGACTCCCGGGGGGTTCCTACGAGCAGTACTTC
CDR3: CASRLPGGSYEQYF
V: TRBV28
size: few
D: TRBD2
length: 14
J: TRBJ2-7

DNA: TGTGCCAGCAGCCTATCCGGGACAGGAGCCCTCGTCTCTGGAAACACCATATATTTT
CDR3: CASSLSGTGALVSGNTIYF
V: TRBV7-2
size: -
D: TRBD1
length: 19
J: TRBJ1-3

DNA: TGTGCCAGCAGTTACAGCGGGACAGGAGCTACCGGGGAGCTGTTTTTT
CDR3: CASSYSGTGATGELFF
V: TRBV3-1/TRBV3-2
size: once
D: -
length: 16
J: TRBJ2-2

DNA: TGTGCCAGCAGCCCGATCCTAACAGGGCTAGAGACCCAGTACTTC
CDR3: CASSPILTGLETQYF
V: TRBV11-2
size: once
D: -
length: 15
J: TRBJ2-5

DNA: TGTGCCAGCAGTGTGTCGCAGCGCTTAGTTGATGAGCAGTTCTTC
CDR3: CASSVSQRLVDEQFF
V: TRBV2
size: -
D: -
length: 15
J: TRBJ2-1

DNA: TGTGCCAGCAGCAGGGAAGTCGGCCTCCCGGGGGAGACCCAGTACTTC
CDR3: CASSREVGLPGETQYF
V: TRBV7-2
size: few
D: -
length: 16
J: TRBJ2-5

DNA: TGTGCCAGCACCTCAGGGGCTAGTTCTGGAAACACCATATATTTT
CDR3: CASTSGASSGNTIYF
V: TRBV6-6
size: -
D: -
length: 15
J: TRBJ1-3

DNA: TGTGCCAGCAGCTTTTCCCGGGACACTAACTATGGCTACACCTTC
CDR3: CASSFSRDTNYGYTF
V: TRBV5-4
size: -
D: -
length: 15
J: TRBJ1-2

DNA: TGCGCCAGCAGCCCAGGACAGACAACTAATGAAAAACTGTTTTTT
CDR3: CASSPGQTTNEKLFF
V: TRBV5-1
size: -
D: -
length: 15
J: TRBJ1-4

DNA: TGTGCCAGCAGTTTGGCGGGGTATGAGCAGTTCTTC
CDR3: CASSLAGYEQFF
V: TRBV12-3/TRBV12-4
size: -
D: -
length: 12
J: TRBJ2-1

DNA: TGTGCCAGCAGCTTGACAGAGAACACCGGGGAGCTGTTTTTT
CDR3: CASSLTENTGELFF
V: TRBV7-8
size: -
D: -
length: 14
J: TRBJ2-2